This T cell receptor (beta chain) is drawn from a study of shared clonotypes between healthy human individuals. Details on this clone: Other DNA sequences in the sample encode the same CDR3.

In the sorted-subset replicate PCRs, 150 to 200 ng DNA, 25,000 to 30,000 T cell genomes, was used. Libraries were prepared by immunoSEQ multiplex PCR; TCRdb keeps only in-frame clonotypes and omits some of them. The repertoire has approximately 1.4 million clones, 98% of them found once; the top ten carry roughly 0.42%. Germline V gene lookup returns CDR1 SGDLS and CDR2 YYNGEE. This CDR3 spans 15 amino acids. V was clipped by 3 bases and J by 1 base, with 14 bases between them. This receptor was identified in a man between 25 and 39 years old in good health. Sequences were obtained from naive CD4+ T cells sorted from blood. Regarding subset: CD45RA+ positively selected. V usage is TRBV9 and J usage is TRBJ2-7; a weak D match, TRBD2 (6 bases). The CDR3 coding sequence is TGTGCCAGCAGCGCGGGACTGGTGCCTTCCTACGAGCAGTACTTC. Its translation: CASSAGLVPSYEQYF.